Listed below are T cell receptor beta chains from one sample, sequenced in a study of blood T cell repertoires in COVID-19. Assay used: immunoSEQ multiplex PCR; TCRdb lists only in-frame clones, some missing. The repertoire includes approximately 97,000 clones, about nine tenths of them detected once, and more than 1.5% sits in the top ten. Sequencing was performed on peripheral blood. Source of these receptors: a woman in her fifties or sixties with COVID-19, enrolled during active disease. Each CDR3 is given without its conserved first and last residue. Each record gives: D gene, V gene, J gene, CDR3 length, clone size, CDR3 protein. A D gene is named only where the DNA matches it firmly. Not every row has a clone size; where given, it reads once, few, many or a size class.

D: TRBD1; V: TRBV5-4; J: TRBJ1-3; length: 11; size: .; CDR3: ASSPGQDNTIY
D: .; V: TRBV4-1; J: TRBJ1-2; length: 14; size: few; CDR3: ASSQDGVAGDYGYT
D: TRBD1; V: TRBV4-1; J: TRBJ1-2; length: 13; size: .; CDR3: ASSQSPGQGDGYT
D: .; V: TRBV7-6; J: TRBJ2-5; length: 13; size: .; CDR3: ASSLIPLAWETQY
D: TRBD1; V: TRBV5-1; J: TRBJ2-7; length: 15; size: .; CDR3: ASSRRGQGAKSYEQY
D: .; V: TRBV29-1; J: TRBJ1-1; length: 10; size: .; CDR3: SVEDQGTEAF
D: TRBD1; V: TRBV24-1; J: TRBJ2-1; length: 14; size: .; CDR3: ATSDAGPGGYNEQF
D: .; V: TRBV19; J: TRBJ2-2; length: 14; size: .; CDR3: ASSPNRVSNTGELF
D: .; V: TRBV5-1; J: TRBJ1-1; length: 13; size: .; CDR3: ASSLAREGNTEAF
D: .; V: TRBV10-2; J: TRBJ2-4; length: 15; size: .; CDR3: ASSARGGDIAKNIQY
D: .; V: TRBV12-3/TRBV12-4; J: TRBJ1-4; length: 7; size: .; CDR3: ASRAKLF
D: .; V: TRBV21-1; J: TRBJ2-7; length: 11; size: .; CDR3: ASSTDSHYEQY
D: .; V: TRBV3-1/TRBV3-2; J: TRBJ1-1; length: 12; size: .; CDR3: ASSQDLWANEAF
D: .; V: TRBV20-1; J: TRBJ1-2; length: 9; size: .; CDR3: SANRLDGYT
D: .; V: TRBV29-1; J: TRBJ2-3; length: 12; size: once; CDR3: SVASRGITDTQY
D: TRBD1; V: TRBV9; J: TRBJ1-2; length: 12; size: .; CDR3: ASSETGLGYGYT
D: TRBD2; V: TRBV24-1; J: TRBJ2-4; length: 15; size: .; CDR3: ATSDPRTSGGADIQY
D: TRBD1; V: TRBV7-3; J: TRBJ1-2; length: 13; size: once; CDR3: ASSPTGGVNYGYT
D: .; V: TRBV4-3; J: TRBJ1-3; length: 13; size: .; CDR3: ASSPSTDDGNTIY
D: .; V: TRBV19; J: TRBJ1-3; length: 12; size: .; CDR3: ASSVTGGGNTIY
D: TRBD1; V: TRBV5-1; J: TRBJ1-2; length: 11; size: .; CDR3: ASSPTGDYGYT
D: TRBD1; V: TRBV30; J: TRBJ1-5; length: 11; size: .; CDR3: AWAGQANQPQH
D: .; V: TRBV24-1; J: TRBJ1-5; length: 12; size: .; CDR3: ATSAPTGFQPQH
D: .; V: TRBV27; J: TRBJ2-4; length: 15; size: .; CDR3: ASSPRRGRGIGGIQY
D: TRBD2; V: TRBV12-3/TRBV12-4; J: TRBJ2-1; length: 10; size: .; CDR3: ASTLAGVEQF
D: TRBD1; V: TRBV6-5; J: TRBJ1-2; length: 11; size: .; CDR3: ASIMDRDIGYT
D: TRBD1; V: TRBV19; J: TRBJ2-7; length: 12; size: .; CDR3: ASSPGQTAYEQY
D: .; V: TRBV18; J: TRBJ2-3; length: 12; size: once; CDR3: ASSPGLAVDTQY